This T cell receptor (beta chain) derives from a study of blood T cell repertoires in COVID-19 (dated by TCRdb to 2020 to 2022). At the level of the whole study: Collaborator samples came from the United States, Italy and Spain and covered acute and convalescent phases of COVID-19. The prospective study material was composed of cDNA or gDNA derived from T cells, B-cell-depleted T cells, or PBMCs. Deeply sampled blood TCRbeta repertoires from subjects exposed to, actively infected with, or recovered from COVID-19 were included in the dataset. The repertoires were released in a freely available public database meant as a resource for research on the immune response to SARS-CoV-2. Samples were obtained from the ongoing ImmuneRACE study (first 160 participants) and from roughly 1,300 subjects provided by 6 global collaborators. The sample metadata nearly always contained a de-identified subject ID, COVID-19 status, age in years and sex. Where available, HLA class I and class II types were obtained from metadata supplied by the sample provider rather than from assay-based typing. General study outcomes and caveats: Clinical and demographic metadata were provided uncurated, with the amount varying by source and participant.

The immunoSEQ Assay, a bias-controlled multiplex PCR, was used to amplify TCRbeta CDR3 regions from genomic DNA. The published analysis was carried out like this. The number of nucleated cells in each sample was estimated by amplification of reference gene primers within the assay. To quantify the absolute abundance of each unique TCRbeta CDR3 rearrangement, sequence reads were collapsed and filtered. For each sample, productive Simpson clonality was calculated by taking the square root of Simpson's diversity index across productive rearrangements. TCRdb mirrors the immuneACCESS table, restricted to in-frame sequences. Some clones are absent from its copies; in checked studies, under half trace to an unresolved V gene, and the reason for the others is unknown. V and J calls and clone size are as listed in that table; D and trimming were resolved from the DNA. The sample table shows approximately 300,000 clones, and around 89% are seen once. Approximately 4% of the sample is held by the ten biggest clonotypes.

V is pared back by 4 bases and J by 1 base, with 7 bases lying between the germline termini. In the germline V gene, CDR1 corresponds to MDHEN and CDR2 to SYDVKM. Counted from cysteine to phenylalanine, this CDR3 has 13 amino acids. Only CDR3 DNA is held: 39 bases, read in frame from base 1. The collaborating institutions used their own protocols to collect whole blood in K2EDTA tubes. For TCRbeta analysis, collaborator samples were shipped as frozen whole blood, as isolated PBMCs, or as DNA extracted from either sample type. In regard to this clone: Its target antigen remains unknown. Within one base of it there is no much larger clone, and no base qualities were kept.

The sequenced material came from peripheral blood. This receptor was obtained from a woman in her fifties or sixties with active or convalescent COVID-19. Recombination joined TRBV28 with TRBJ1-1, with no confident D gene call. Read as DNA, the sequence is TGTGCCAGCAGTTCTATCTCGAACACTGAAGCTTTCTTT. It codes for CASSSISNTEAFF.